This T cell receptor beta chain was recorded in a study of T cells in localized non-small cell lung cancer (dated by TCRdb to about 2020). Regarding the complete study: T cell repertoires of 200 to 300 early-stage NSCLC patients were analyzed, with tumors being compared against uninvolved tumor-adjacent lungs. The cohort was made up of fewer than 250 treatment-naive NSCLC patients whose localized lung tumors had been resected. A mean age of roughly 66 years was recorded for the NSCLC patients, of whom 129 were male and 85 to 110 were female.

Results and caveats for the whole study, not just this receptor: Longer overall survival was associated with higher T cell density in blood, whereas shorter survival was associated with higher clonality in adjacent lung. Because multi-region sequencing of the tumors was not done, intratumor heterogeneity could not be ruled out. Uninvolved tumor-adjacent lung showed the highest T cell clonality, higher than tumor, which suggests more focused antigenic responses in the adjacent lung. Of the top 100 tumor clones, a median of roughly 60 were detected in paired uninvolved adjacent lung; under 35 were also among that lung's top 100. Because of the exploratory design, TCR variables were selected using unadjusted p-values without false-discovery rate correction.

Counted from cysteine to phenylalanine, this CDR3 has 14 amino acids. The entry retains the CDR3 DNA only, 42 bases that are in frame from base 1. V gives up 5 bases and J gives up 0 bases, and the segment between their germline ends measures 9 bases. CDR1 and CDR2, looked up from the germline V gene, are KGHSH and LQKENI. At diagnosis, peripheral blood, uninvolved tumor-adjacent lung and tumor were collected and stored as a combination of fresh-frozen and FFPE material. The immunoSEQ Assay was used to sequence TCR beta CDR3 regions from DNA. The paper's data handling went like this. To compute T cell density, TCR beta template counts were normalized to usable DNA, which was estimated by amplifying housekeeping genes. Using the preseqR package, richness was estimated by extrapolating to 120,000 templates for tissue samples and 400,000 templates for PBMC samples. Clonality was defined as one minus Pielou's evenness. Tissue-enriched TCRs were identified through differential abundance testing performed on productive amino-acid clonotypes, with a minimum total count of 5 and an alpha of 0.1. Repertoire overlap between compartments was quantified with the Jaccard Index and Morisita Overlap Index. TCR beta CDR3s were clustered by GLIPH together with public tetramer-defined viral CDR3s, and at least three viral sequences plus V-gene enrichment were required for viral motifs. Held by TCRdb, this immuneACCESS table contains in-frame sequences only and omits some clones. Under half of the omission traces to an unresolved V gene where checked; the cause of the rest is unknown. V and J calls and clone size are copied from that table; D and trimming were computed from the DNA. The sample table shows roughly 3,600 clones, and under 30% are seen once. In total, the top ten clones hold over 15% of the sample.

Details on this clone: Its recognized antigen is unknown. No much larger clonotype is one base removed from it; base qualities were not supplied.

The TCR was taken from a female donor at least 60 years old with stage I lung adenocarcinoma. The chain joins TRBV18 to TRBJ2-3; the D gene cannot be named for sure. This specimen was lung tumor tissue, taken before any cancer treatment. DNA sequence: TGTGCCAGCTCAACAAGTTATAGCACAGATACGCAGTATTTT. Translated, this gives CASSTSYSTDTQYF.